The present TCR beta chain was sequenced within a study of T cells in localized non-small cell lung cancer. Assay used: immunoSEQ multiplex PCR; TCRdb lists only in-frame clones, some missing. The profile shows tens of thousands of clones, roughly 90% of them singletons. General study points: Investigators sequenced only a single tumor region, leaving heterogeneity possible. Higher adjacent-lung clonality was associated with shorter survival. Uninvolved adjacent lung had higher T cell clonality than tumor and all other tissues.

With respect to this clone: What it binds is unknown.

V was trimmed by 4 bases and J by 1 base, leaving 12 bases between them. Germline CDR1 MNHEY, CDR2 SVGAGI. This CDR3 contains 15 residues. The chain has TRBV6-5 and TRBJ2-3, with D tentatively TRBD1 or TRBD2 (5 bases each). Sequenced here: peripheral blood, sampled before any cancer treatment. This TCR came from a female donor at least 60 years old with stage I squamous cell lung carcinoma. CDR3 residues: CASSFRDGGTDTQYF. The CDR3 DNA sequence: TGTGCCAGCAGTTTCCGGGACGGAGGCACAGATACGCAGTATTTT.